The clone carrying this T cell receptor beta chain was found a few times. RNA transcripts gave rise to amplified TCR beta CDR3 regions. In the first-round RT-PCR of the TCR CDR3, the HTBI primer set was used. TCRdb re-analysed the multiplex PCR reads in MiXCR, keeping a single row per CDR3 protein. The sample consists of approximately 590,000 distinct CDR3 sequences, approximately 14% of them appearing once. The data stem from a study of T cells in Graves' hyperthyroidism and ophthalmopathy. Graves' hyperthyroidism qualified as stable when ophthalmopathy did not progress within 18 months. Diagnoses were established using clinical symptoms, serum thyroxine and TRAb, thyroid ultrasound and orbital computed tomography. Germline lookup yields CDR1 GTSNPN and CDR2 SVGIG (reference sequence). V dropped 1 base and J dropped 0; count of bases not matched to a gene: 2. The CDR3 runs 15 residues.

This sequence originates from a woman aged 25 to 45 with Graves' hyperthyroidism. Sequenced material: blood. The chain couples TRBV30 to TRBJ1-3, with 8 bases matching TRBD1. This CDR3 reads CAWSGDRFSGNTIYF. CDR3 DNA sequence: TGTGCCTGGAGTGGGGACAGGTTCTCTGGAAACACCATATATTTT.